The T cell receptor beta chain under discussion was sequenced for a study of T cell repertoires in cytomegalovirus infection. Study information: CMV epitopes in the study were HLA-C-restricted (recently identified) and HLA-B-restricted (well studied). From public TCR beta signatures came an indication of both CMV infection and matching HLA type. Findings and caveats of the study: Cumulative frequency (of public TCR beta family members) identified carriers of CMV plus the relevant HLA. In two of eight donors, the top clonotype was HLA-C-restricted CMV-specific.

CDR3 length equals 11 residues. V was cut by 2 bases and J by 6 bases, with 5 bases left in between. The germline CDR1 and CDR2 sequences are DFQATT and SNEGSKA (reference sequence). Each CDR3 protein is one row after TCRdb ran MiXCR on the reads. The profile shows 300,000 to 400,000 distinct CDR3 sequences, 20% to 25% of them singletons. As concerns this clonotype: Its antigen is still unknown.

The rearrangement uses TRBV20-1 and TRBJ2-1; unclear D gene. The receptor was isolated from a human donor in good health (CMV status not recorded). Some clones in this sample may be carry-over from other donors' samples. The input for sequencing was cultured PBMCs, taken from culture after CMV antigen stimulation. CDR3 residues: CSARLINEQFF. The CDR3, as DNA: TGCAGTGCTAGACTCATCAATGAGCAGTTCTTC.